The 28 T cell receptor beta chains listed next were all sequenced from one sample in a study of blood T cell repertoires in COVID-19. Profiled with immunoSEQ multiplex PCR; TCRdb holds only in-frame clones, not every one. Of under 300,000 clones in the sample, approximately 89% were seen once. The sample was PBMCs or T cells enriched from blood (not recorded which). Source of these receptors: a woman aged 40 to 49 who had been exposed to COVID-19.

CDR3 loop: CAISGQGGMNYEQYV. DNA of the CDR3: TGTGCCATCAGTGGGCAAGGCGGGATGAACTACGAGCAGTACGTC. The chain has TRBV10-3 and TRBJ2-7, with D perhaps TRBD2 (6 bases). This CDR3 contains 15 residues. V lost 4 bases, J lost 3 bases, and 16 bases lay in between. Germline values: CDR1 ENHRY, CDR2 SYGVKD.

This clone was detected once. The chain has TRBV28 and TRBJ2-7, with D possibly matching TRBD1 (5 bases). The V and J ends lost 3 bases and 3 bases respectively, with 18 bases between them. The CDR3 is made up of 16 amino acids. The germline V gene has CDR1 MDHEN and CDR2 SYDVKM. The CDR3 nucleotides are TGTGCCAGCAGTTTCCCCCCGGAGACAGAGAACTACGAGCAGTACTTC. Its translation is CASSFPPETENYEQYF.

This clone is a singleton in its sample. The V call is TRBV24-1, the J call TRBJ1-2, with 7 nucleotides matching TRBD1. This CDR3 spans 17 amino acids. Per the germline V gene, CDR1 is KGHDR and CDR2 is SFDVKD. Trimming at V came to 4 bases and at J to 0 bases, leaving 10 bases not matched to a gene. CDR3 bases: TGTGCCACCAGTGACTCCTCTACCGGGACAGCTAACTATGGCTACACCTTC. Its protein is CATSDSSTGTANYGYTF.

The CDR3 here is CASSLGGLAYEAFF. Here the CDR3 DNA reads TGTGCCAGCAGCTTGGGGGGGCTAGCTTATGAAGCTTTCTTT. The chain has TRBV7-9 and TRBJ1-1, with D maybe TRBD1 (6 bases). V lost 3 bases and J lost 7, with 15 bases in between. Germline V lookup: CDR1 SEHNR, CDR2 FQNEAQ (reference sequence). The CDR3 totals 14 residues.

The chain couples TRBV7-9 to TRBJ1-2; 11 nucleotides match TRBD1. V lost 5 bases and J lost 5; bases outside the gene matches: 7. Germline values: CDR1 SEHNR, CDR2 FQNEAQ (reference sequence). There are 15 residues in the CDR3. Written as DNA, the CDR3 is TGTGCCAGCAGCCCCGGACAGGGGGCGCGGTATGGCTACACCTTC. Translated, it gives CASSPGQGARYGYTF.

This clone was observed once. The chain couples TRBV7-2 to TRBJ1-1, with D maybe TRBD1 (5 bases). V lost 3 bases and J 4 bases, leaving 18 bases between the germline ends. This CDR3 region has 16 residues. Germline CDR1 and CDR2: SGHTA and FQGNSA. CDR3 in DNA: TGTGCCAGCAGCTTTGCCCGCAGGGATAGCGGCACTGAAGCTTTCTTT. Amino acid sequence: CASSFARRDSGTEAFF.

V gene TRBV6-1 combines with J gene TRBJ2-7, with 8 nucleotides matching TRBD1. The V and J ends lost 1 base and 5 bases, in that order; junction bases with no gene match: 4. Germline-derived CDR1 and CDR2 are MNHNS and SASEGT. The CDR3 totals 14 residues. CDR3 amino acids: CASSEGTGRHEQYV. The CDR3 nucleotides read TGTGCCAGCAGTGAAGGGACAGGGAGGCACGAGCAGTACGTC.

The rearrangement uses TRBV5-1 and TRBJ1-2, with 7 nucleotides matching TRBD1. Per the germline V gene, CDR1 is SGHRS and CDR2 is YFSETQ. The ends lost 0 bases at V and 4 bases at J; junction bases unmatched: 9. The CDR3 is 16 residues long. CDR3 coding DNA: TGCGCCAGCAGCTTGGATAAGGGGGCGGACCCCTATGGCTACACCTTC. Its translation: CASSLDKGADPYGYTF.

The chain has TRBV6-5 and TRBJ1-2; D unclear. The V end lost 7 bases, the J end lost 8 bases, and 17 bases lay between the germline ends. The germline CDR1 and CDR2 sequences are MNHEY and SVGAGI. This CDR3 comprises 13 residues. This chain's CDR3 is CASTHLPTKGYTF. The CDR3 coding sequence is TGTGCCAGCACCCACCTACCCACTAAAGGCTACACCTTC.

The V and J genes are TRBV7-9 and TRBJ2-3; 11 positions agree with TRBD1. CDR1 and CDR2 from the germline V gene are SEHNR and FQNEAQ (reference sequence). J lost 7 bases, V lost 6 bases, and 9 bases had no gene match. The CDR3 loop spans 15 amino acids. CDR3: CASSSTGTGGYTQYF. CDR3 nucleotides: TGTGCCAGCAGTTCTACCGGGACAGGGGGGTATACGCAGTATTTT.

The gene calls are TRBV11-2 and TRBJ1-2; D perhaps matches TRBD1 (5 bases). CDR3 size: 15 residues. The V gene's germline CDR1 is SGHAT and CDR2 FQNNGV. V was clipped by 5 bases and J by 8 bases, with 21 bases between them. This chain's CDR3 is CASSGEIGHIGGYTF. CDR3 DNA: TGTGCCAGCAGCGGGGAAATCGGACATATAGGCGGCTACACCTTC.

The chain employs TRBV27 and TRBJ1-2; the D gene is possibly TRBD1 (6 bases). V was clipped by 6 bases and J by 4 bases, with 21 bases between them. Germline V gene lookup returns CDR1 MNHEY and CDR2 SMNVEV (reference sequence). CDR3 length equals 16 residues. CDR3: CASRQRRDNALYGYTF. The CDR3 nucleotides are TGTGCCAGCAGGCAGCGCCGGGACAACGCACTCTATGGCTACACCTTC.

This clone turned up a few times. The V gene is TRBV10-3, the J gene TRBJ2-5; 8 nucleotides agree with TRBD2. Per germline, CDR1 ENHRY and CDR2 SYGVKD. The CDR3 loop spans 15 amino acids. The V segment lost 0 bases and the J segment 1 base; nucleotides outside the gene matches: 1. CDR3 in amino acids: CAISESSGIQETQYF. As DNA, the CDR3 is TGTGCCATCAGTGAGTCTAGCGGGATCCAAGAGACCCAGTACTTC.

The chain combines TRBV28 with TRBJ2-7, with TRBD1 matching over 8 bases. The CDR3 runs to 15 residues. The V segment lost 3 bases and the J segment 5 bases; nucleotides outside the gene matches: 9. Germline assignment: CDR1 MDHEN and CDR2 SYDVKM. The CDR3 loop reads CASSFPRQGAHEQYV. CDR3 DNA sequence: TGTGCCAGCAGTTTCCCCCGTCAGGGGGCCCACGAGCAGTACGTC.

This sequence joins TRBV10-3 and TRBJ1-1, with D maybe TRBD1 (5 bases). The germline V and J ends were trimmed by 0 bases and 1 base, with 9 bases remaining between them. Germline V lookup: CDR1 ENHRY, CDR2 SYGVKD. CDR3 length equals 15 residues. Here the CDR3 reads CAISESGRRNTEAFF. As DNA, the CDR3 is TGTGCCATCAGTGAGTCGGGGCGGAGGAACACTGAAGCTTTCTTT.

This chain links TRBV7-3 with TRBJ2-1; TRBD2 aligns across 11 bases. After removal of 3 bases from V and 4 bases from J, the junction contained 2 bases not matched to a gene. CDR1 and CDR2 (germline): SGHTA, FQGTGA. This CDR3 comprises 15 residues. CDR3 coding DNA: TGTGCCAGCAGCTTCACTAGCGGGGGTTACAATGAGCAGTTCTTC. This encodes CASSFTSGGYNEQFF.

The rearrangement links TRBV28 to TRBJ2-7; tentatively, D is TRBD1 (6 bases). V was trimmed by 7 bases and J by 2 bases, leaving 21 bases between them. Germline CDR1 is MDHEN and CDR2 is SYDVKM. This CDR3 comprises 16 residues. The CDR3 nucleotides are TGTGCCAGCAACCCCTCTACAGGGCCAAACGCCTACGAGCAGTACTTC. This translates into CASNPSTGPNAYEQYF. The entire variable domain, with the rest obtained from reference TRBV28 and TRBJ2-7, is as follows: DVKVTQSSRYLVKRTGEKVFLECVQDMDHENMFWYRQDPGLGLRLIYFSYDVKMKEKGDIPEGYSVSREKKERFSLILESASTNQTSMYLCASNPSTGPNAYEQYFGPGTRLTVT.

The chain carries TRBV6-2 or TRBV6-3 and TRBJ2-3; D perhaps matches TRBD2 (6 bases). The length of the CDR3 is 12 residues. Per the germline V gene, CDR1 is MNHEY and CDR2 is SVGEGT. V lost 5 bases, J lost 7 bases, and 10 bases lay in between. The CDR3 DNA reads as TGTGCCAGCAGTCGACTAGTATATACGCAGTATTTT. Its protein is CASSRLVYTQYF.

This clone was picked up a small number of times. This sequence joins TRBV7-2 and TRBJ1-6; 9 bases align to TRBD1. The CDR3 sequence is 15 residues long. V dropped 1 base and J dropped 10; count of bases not matched to a gene: 5. CDR1 and CDR2 (germline): SGHTA, FQGNSA. CDR3: CASSLDRTGESPLHF. In nucleotides, the CDR3 is TGTGCCAGCAGCTTAGATCGGACAGGGGAATCACCCCTCCACTTT.

The V gene is TRBV7-8, the J gene TRBJ2-5, with 7 bases matching TRBD1. Germline assignment: CDR1 SGHVS and CDR2 FQNEAQ. This CDR3 region has 14 residues. V lost 3 bases, J lost 2 bases, and 3 bases stayed unmatched. DNA for the CDR3: TGTGCCAGCAGCTTTTACAGGGGACAAGAGACCCAGTACTTC. Residues: CASSFYRGQETQYF. Based on the CDR3 plus reference TRBV7-8 and TRBJ2-5, the full variable domain is GAGVSQSPRYKVAKRGQDVALRCDPISGHVSLFWYQQALGQGPEFLTYFQNEAQLDKSGLPSDRFFAERPEGSVSTLKIQRTQQEDSAVYLCASSFYRGQETQYFGPGTRLLVL.

The chain uses TRBV3-1 (or the pseudogene TRBV3-2) and TRBJ1-1, with D perhaps matching TRBD1 (5 bases). The germline gives CDR1 LGHDT, CDR2 YNNKEL (reference sequence). The CDR3 contains 16 residues. Trimming removed 0 bases from V and 2 bases from J, with 13 bases in between. CDR3 sequence reads: CASSQEWTIRNTEAFF. CDR3 in DNA: TGTGCCAGCAGCCAAGAATGGACAATTCGAAACACTGAAGCTTTCTTT.

This clone was detected once. The chain employs TRBV19 and TRBJ1-1, with no clear D. Germline V lookup: CDR1 LNHDA, CDR2 SQIVND (reference sequence). The CDR3 loop spans 13 amino acids. Trimming cost V 8 bases and J 0 bases, with 10 bases left between them. The CDR3 here is CASQDTMNTEAFF. The DNA for the CDR3 is TGTGCCAGTCAGGATACGATGAACACTGAAGCTTTCTTT. Full variable domain (missing parts from reference TRBV19 and TRBJ1-1): DGGITQSPKYLFRKEGQNVTLSCEQNLNHDAMYWYRQDPGQGLRLIYYSQIVNDFQKGDIAEGYSVSREKKESFPLTVTSAQKNPTAFYLCASQDTMNTEAFFGQGTRLTVV.

This chain's CDR3 is CASSFPGINSPLHF. The CDR3 DNA reads TGTGCCAGCAGTTTCCCCGGGATTAATTCACCCCTCCACTTT. The V and J genes are TRBV27 and TRBJ1-6; D gene uncertain. The CDR3 sequence is 14 residues long. Germline CDR1 is MNHEY and CDR2 is SMNVEV (reference sequence). V lost 3 bases, J lost 6 bases, and 9 bases lay in between.

This sequence joins TRBV19 and TRBJ1-2, with 11 bases fitting TRBD1. This CDR3 spans 16 amino acids. Losses at the gene ends were 7 bases for V and 3 bases for J; bases not matched to a gene: 10. CDR1 and CDR2 (germline): LNHDA, SQIVND (reference sequence). The CDR3 bases are TGTGCCAGTACCCACCTGCCGGGACAGGGGGACTATGGCTACACCTTC. Its protein is CASTHLPGQGDYGYTF.

The V call is TRBV12-3 or TRBV12-4, the J call TRBJ1-5; no clear D gene. V gave up 5 bases and J gave up 7 bases, with 12 bases separating them. CDR3 length: 13 residues. This CDR3 is CASSLAEGQPQHF. The CDR3 DNA reads as TGTGCCAGCAGTCTCGCGGAGGGCCAGCCCCAGCATTTT.

Written as DNA, the CDR3 is TGTGCCAGCAGCTGGCAACGGGGGCAGCCCCAGCATTTT. It specifies CASSWQRGQPQHF. The J gene is TRBJ1-5, the V gene TRBV5-6; tentative D call: TRBD1 (5 bases). Germline values: CDR1 SGHDT, CDR2 YYEEEE. CDR3 size: 13 residues. Trimming shortened V by 3 bases and J by 7 bases, and 11 bases separated the two germline ends.

The chain joins TRBV4-1 to TRBJ1-4; D not certain. Trimming removed 5 bases from V and 2 bases from J, with 9 bases in between. This CDR3 contains 14 residues. Germline V gene data show CDR1 as MGHRA and CDR2 as YSYEKL. The CDR3 nucleotides are TGCGCCAGCAGCGTACTGGGCACTAATGAAAAACTGTTTTTT. It specifies CASSVLGTNEKLFF.

The V gene is TRBV6-5, the J gene TRBJ1-5; D is uncertain. The germline CDR1 and CDR2 sequences are MNHEY and SVGAGI. CDR3 size: 14 residues. The V end lost 2 bases, the J end lost 10 bases, and 15 bases lay between the germline ends. DNA for the CDR3: TGTGCCAGCAGTTACGGCCGATCCCTAGGACCCCAGCATTTT. Amino acid sequence: CASSYGRSLGPQHF.